Each of the 24 T cell receptor beta chains below was sequenced from the same sample in a study of T cells in Graves' hyperthyroidism and ophthalmopathy (dated by TCRdb to 2018 to 2020). The library was prepared using multiplex PCR. TCRdb lists the instrument as Illumina HiSeq 2000. The TCR beta CDR3 regions were amplified from RNA transcripts. The first round of RT-PCR for the TCR CDR3 was performed with the HTBI primer set and the Qiagen OneStep RT-PCR kit. The public reads were reanalyzed by TCRdb: fastp trimming at Q25, MiXCR alignment, in-frame beta chains only. When rows share a CDR3 protein, they turn into one entry using the most common DNA and genes. The sample table contains around 350,000 distinct CDR3 sequences; only one count was recorded for about a sixth of them. Around 35% of the sample lies in the top ten. The sequencing sample was made of blood. Receptors originate from a woman in her twenties or thirties with Graves' hyperthyroidism that later progressed to Graves' ophthalmopathy.

V is TRBV19 and J is TRBJ2-2; unclear D gene. Trimming cost V 3 bases and J 6 bases, with 8 bases left between them. This CDR3 spans 13 amino acids. Germline loops: CDR1 LNHDA, CDR2 SQIVND (reference sequence). The CDR3 DNA sequence: TGTGCCAGTAGTATTATATCCGCCGGGGAGCTGTTTTTT. Protein: CASSIISAGELFF.

This clonotype was seen only a few times. The chain links TRBV5-6 to TRBJ2-1; D gene unclear. Per germline, CDR1 SGHDT and CDR2 YYEEEE. This CDR3 region has 13 residues. V lost 0 bases and J lost 8, with 9 bases in between. CDR3 residues: CASSLAGWDEQFF. Written as DNA, the CDR3 is TGTGCCAGCAGCTTGGCTGGGTGGGATGAGCAGTTCTTC.

This clonotype was observed at least ten times. This chain joins TRBV28 and TRBJ1-2; no definite D call. The CDR3 loop spans 20 amino acids. Looked up from germline, CDR1 is MDHEN and CDR2 is SYDVKM. Trimming removed 3 bases from V and 0 bases from J, with 26 bases in between. CDR3 residues: CASSFRVRGNVNLANYGYTF. The CDR3 coding sequence is TGTGCCAGCAGTTTTAGGGTGCGGGGTAACGTGAACCTAGCTAACTATGGCTACACCTTC.

This clonotype was counted ten times or more. The chain couples TRBV20-1 to TRBJ2-7; 11 bases are shared with TRBD2. V was clipped by 6 bases and J by 2 bases; unmatched bases: 3. CDR1 and CDR2 from the germline V gene are DFQATT and SNEGSKA (reference sequence). The CDR3 runs to 13 residues. The CDR3 region has the DNA TGCAGTGCCCCGACTAGCGGGGCCTACGAGCAGTACTTC. This codes for CSAPTSGAYEQYF.

The chain combines TRBV7-9 with TRBJ2-1; TRBD2 matches at 11 bases. This CDR3 region has 17 residues. Germline lookup yields CDR1 SEHNR and CDR2 FQNEAQ (reference sequence). V lost 1 base, J lost 7 bases, and 9 bases stayed unmatched. The CDR3 region is CASSLEVAGGLGNEQFF. The CDR3 DNA is TGTGCCAGCAGCTTAGAGGTAGCGGGAGGGCTAGGAAATGAGCAGTTCTTC.

The chain uses TRBV7-9 and TRBJ1-2; D uncertain. Trimming stripped 2 bases from V and 4 bases from J, with 14 bases between. The CDR3 loop spans 15 amino acids. Germline V gene lookup returns CDR1 SEHNR and CDR2 FQNEAQ (reference sequence). CDR3 region: CASSLSTPVGYGYTF. CDR3 sequence (DNA): TGTGCCAGCAGCTTATCCACCCCTGTGGGCTATGGCTACACCTTC.

This rearrangement joins TRBV7-2 to TRBJ2-5; D might be TRBD1 (6 bases). This CDR3 has 15 residues. Germline CDR1 and CDR2: SGHTA and FQGNSA. V was shortened by 2 bases and J by 2 bases, with 12 bases between the two germline ends. CDR3 DNA sequence: TGTGCCAGCAGCTTACAAGGGGGTTGGCAAGAGACCCAGTACTTC. It specifies CASSLQGGWQETQYF.

This clonotype was counted only a few times. V and J are TRBV28 and TRBJ2-7, with D tentatively TRBD1 (5 bases). Trimming cost V 8 bases and J 2 bases, with 16 bases left between them. Germline V gene data show CDR1 as MDHEN and CDR2 as SYDVKM. This CDR3 region has 14 residues. The DNA for the CDR3 is TGTGCCAGCTTTGCGGCGGACAAGGCCTACGAGCAGTACTTC. The encoded protein is CASFAADKAYEQYF. The whole variable domain, remainder taken from reference TRBV28 and TRBJ2-7, is DVKVTQSSRYLVKRTGEKVFLECVQDMDHENMFWYRQDPGLGLRLIYFSYDVKMKEKGDIPEGYSVSREKKERFSLILESASTNQTSMYLCASFAADKAYEQYFGPGTRLTVT.

In DNA form, the CDR3 reads TGTGCCAGCAGCGGAAGGCGGGGGGTCGGAGAGACCCAGTACTTC. Residues: CASSGRRGVGETQYF. The chain employs TRBV7-2 and TRBJ2-5, with 8 bases lining up with TRBD2. This CDR3 contains 15 residues. CDR1 and CDR2 (germline): SGHTA, FQGNSA. V lost 5 bases, J lost 4 bases, and 9 bases stayed unmatched.

This rearrangement joins TRBV11-2 to TRBJ2-7; D is uncertain. The ends were cut back, 3 bases at V and 2 bases at J, with 8 bases in the middle. The length of the CDR3 is 13 residues. CDR1 is SGHAT and CDR2 is FQNNGV in the germline V gene. The CDR3 spells CASSFSVTYEQYF. CDR3 nucleotide sequence: TGTGCCAGCAGCTTCTCCGTAACCTACGAGCAGTACTTC.

Ten or more counts support this clonotype. CDR3 DNA sequence: TGCAGTGCTAGTGTAGCGGGAGTGCGGGAGACCCAGTACTTC. Encoded protein: CSASVAGVRETQYF. The chain uses TRBV20-1 and TRBJ2-5; 9 nucleotides agree with TRBD2. The germline V gene encodes CDR1 DFQATT and CDR2 SNEGSKA (reference sequence). The J segment lost 5 bases and the V segment lost 3 bases, leaving 7 bases of the junction unmatched. The CDR3 is made up of 14 amino acids.

This clonotype has at least ten counts. V gene TRBV28 combines with J gene TRBJ2-7; TRBD2 matches at 14 bases. The CDR3 totals 20 residues. Germline loops: CDR1 MDHEN, CDR2 SYDVKM. The V gene end was trimmed by 1 base and the J gene end by 4 bases; junction bases not matched to a gene: 15. The CDR3 here is CASSLFWTGTSGGPKYEQYF. In DNA, the CDR3 is TGTGCCAGCAGTTTATTCTGGACAGGGACTAGCGGGGGTCCAAAATACGAGCAGTACTTC.

Many counts were recorded for this clonotype. This chain connects TRBV2 to TRBJ1-5; D is unclear. The length of the CDR3 is 17 residues. The V end was cut by 2 bases, the J end by 0 bases, with 14 bases between. Per germline, CDR1 SNHLY and CDR2 FYNNEI. CDR3 sequence reads: CASSESGVGISNQPQHF. In DNA form, the CDR3 reads TGTGCCAGCAGTGAATCGGGAGTCGGGATTAGCAATCAGCCCCAGCATTTT.

This clonotype was recorded many times. The chain carries TRBV9 and TRBJ2-3; D may be TRBD2 (5 bases). The CDR3 runs to 12 residues. The V end was cut by 3 bases, the J end by 7 bases, with 9 bases between. CDR1 and CDR2 from the germline V gene are SGDLS and YYNGEE. The CDR3 spells CASSDGLNTQYF. The DNA of the CDR3 is TGTGCCAGCAGCGACGGACTTAATACGCAGTATTTT.

This clonotype was counted only a few times. This sequence may be a read error, since a much larger clone differs from it by one base. CDR3 region: CASRPQEASGELFF. DNA for the CDR3: TGTGCCAGCAGGCCCCAGGAGGCGAGCGGGGAGCTGTTTTTT. The chain combines TRBV6-2 or TRBV6-3 with TRBJ2-2, with a weak D call TRBD2 (5 bases). The CDR3 extends over 14 amino acids. Germline V gene lookup returns CDR1 MNHEY and CDR2 SVGEGT. V was trimmed by 6 bases and J by 7 bases, leaving 15 bases between them.

The chain couples TRBV5-6 to TRBJ2-6; D is unclear. Germline V gene sequence: CDR1 SGHDT, CDR2 YYEEEE. Trimming took off 0 bases at V and 0 bases at J, with 7 bases between the two ends. The CDR3 contains 16 residues. CDR3 region: CASSLGRPSGANVLTF. In nucleotides, the CDR3 is TGTGCCAGCAGCTTGGGACGGCCCTCTGGGGCCAACGTCCTGACTTTC.

Only a few counts were recorded for this clonotype. The chain carries TRBV19 and TRBJ2-7, with TRBD1 identical over 11 bases. J was trimmed by 4 bases and V by 5 bases; bases with no gene match: 7. CDR3 length equals 15 residues. Per germline, CDR1 LNHDA and CDR2 SQIVND (reference sequence). The DNA of the CDR3 is TGTGCCAGTAGTTACGGCGGACAGGGGGCTTACGAGCAGTACTTC. Translating it yields CASSYGGQGAYEQYF.

The genes are TRBV19 and TRBJ1-6, with D tentatively TRBD1 (5 bases). CDR3 length: 15 residues. CDR1 LNHDA and CDR2 SQIVND come from the germline V gene (reference sequence). Trimming took off 6 bases at V and 7 bases at J, with 16 bases between the two ends. CDR3 in DNA: TGTGCCAGTAGCGGAAGACAGAATTCGAATTCACCCCTCCACTTT. This codes for CASSGRQNSNSPLHF.

Notes on this clonotype: A read error is possible here, since a much larger clone lies one base away. The rearrangement uses TRBV2 and TRBJ2-7; the D gene is possibly TRBD2 (5 bases). The CDR3 totals 12 residues. CDR1 and CDR2 (germline): SNHLY, FYNNEI. CDR3 sequence reads: CASSVVDYGQYF. CDR3 nucleotide sequence: TGTGCCAGCAGTGTAGTCGACTACGGGCAGTACTTC.

J is TRBJ2-2 and V is TRBV3-1; TRBD2 might be the D (5 bases). The CDR3 sequence is 16 residues long. Between the trimmed V and J ends, which lost 0 bases and 6 bases, there was a span of 14 bases. The germline V gene encodes CDR1 LGHDT and CDR2 YNNKEL (reference sequence). As DNA, the CDR3 is TGTGCCAGCAGCCAAGAAACTAGGCTAGTTTCCGGGGAGCTGTTTTTT. Amino acids: CASSQETRLVSGELFF.

There are many counts of this clonotype. CDR3 sequence reads: CASSGGQGRSTDTQYF. The CDR3 DNA is TGTGCCAGCAGCGGCGGACAGGGGCGGAGCACAGATACGCAGTATTTT. The rearrangement joins TRBV11-2 to TRBJ2-3; 9 bases agree with TRBD1. Germline CDR1 is SGHAT and CDR2 is FQNNGV. The CDR3 length is 16 residues. V dropped 5 bases and J dropped 0; count of bases not matched to a gene: 6.

This clonotype has a count of ten or more. This rearrangement joins TRBV27 to TRBJ2-2; a possible D gene is TRBD1 (5 bases). The CDR3 runs to 13 residues. CDR1 is MNHEY and CDR2 is SMNVEV in the germline V gene (reference sequence). Trimming removed 7 bases at V and 7 bases at J, with 13 bases between. Written as DNA, the CDR3 is TGTGCCAGCACCCGAAGGGGTTACGGGGAGCTGTTTTTT. Translated: CASTRRGYGELFF.

The chain uses TRBV11-2 and TRBJ2-6; 9 nucleotides agree with TRBD1. J gave up 4 bases and V 8 bases, and 9 bases lay outside the gene matches. The CDR3 has 16 residues. Per the germline V gene, CDR1 is SGHAT and CDR2 is FQNNGV. Here the CDR3 reads CASSKDRGTGANVLTF. The CDR3 DNA reads as TGTGCCAGCTCAAAGGACAGGGGTACCGGGGCCAACGTCCTGACTTTC.

The chain links TRBV3-1 to TRBJ2-1; no clear D gene. This CDR3 is built from 13 residues. Trimming left V 0 bases short and J 10 bases short, with 10 bases between. CDR1 and CDR2 (germline): LGHDT, YNNKEL (reference sequence). Here the CDR3 DNA reads TGTGCCAGCAGCCAAGATGTCTGGCAAGAGCAGTTCTTC. As protein: CASSQDVWQEQFF.